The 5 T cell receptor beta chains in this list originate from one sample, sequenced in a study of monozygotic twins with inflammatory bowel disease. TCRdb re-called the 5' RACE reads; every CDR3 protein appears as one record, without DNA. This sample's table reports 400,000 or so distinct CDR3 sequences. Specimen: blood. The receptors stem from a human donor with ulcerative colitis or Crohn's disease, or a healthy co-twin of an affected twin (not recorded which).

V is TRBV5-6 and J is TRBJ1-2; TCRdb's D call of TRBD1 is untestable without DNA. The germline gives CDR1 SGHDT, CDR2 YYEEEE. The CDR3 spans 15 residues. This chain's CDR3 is CASSLLQGQSYGYTF.

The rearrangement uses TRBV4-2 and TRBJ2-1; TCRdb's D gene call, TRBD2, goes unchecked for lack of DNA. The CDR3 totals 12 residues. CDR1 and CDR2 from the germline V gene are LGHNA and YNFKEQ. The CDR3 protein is CASTHERDEQFF.

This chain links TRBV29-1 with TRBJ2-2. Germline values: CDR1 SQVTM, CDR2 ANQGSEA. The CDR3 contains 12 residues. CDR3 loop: CSVTRWTGELFF.

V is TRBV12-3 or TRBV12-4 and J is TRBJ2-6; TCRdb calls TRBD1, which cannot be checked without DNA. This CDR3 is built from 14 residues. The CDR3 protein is CASFRGPGANVLTF.

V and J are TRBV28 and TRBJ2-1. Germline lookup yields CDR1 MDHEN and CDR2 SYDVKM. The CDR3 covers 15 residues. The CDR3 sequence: CASSFPRTSYNEQFF.